The 15 T cell receptor beta chains reported below all come from one sample, sequenced in a study of regulatory T cells in long-lasting Graves disease. Both iRepertoire HTBI primers and Arm-PCR of CDR3 regions were used to build the TCR beta libraries. TCRdb redid the calling of the multiplex PCR reads with MiXCR, one entry per CDR3 protein. The repertoire holds 500,000 or so distinct CDR3 sequences, with 14% as singletons. The time point denotes: newly diagnosed GD, antithyroid drugs for less than 3 months. Isolated PBMC RNA provided the starting material for the TCR library. The data were also submitted as part of a second study, on T cells in Graves' hyperthyroidism and ophthalmopathy.

The source was peripheral blood mononuclear cells (PBMCs), collected at new diagnosis, from a patient treated with antithyroid drugs. These receptor sequences come from a woman aged 45 to 65 with Graves disease.

This clonotype has ten or more counts. The CDR3 bases are TGTGCCAGCAGCCAAGAAGAGGGGTGGACGGACAATGAGCAGTTCTTC. It specifies CASSQEEGWTDNEQFF. V and J are TRBV14 and TRBJ2-1; possibly TRBD1 or TRBD2 for D (5 bases each). The CDR3 loop spans 16 amino acids. Germline CDR1 and CDR2: SGHDN and FVKESK. Trimming took off 0 bases at V and 5 bases at J, with 14 bases between the two ends.

This clonotype has at least ten counts. This chain connects TRBV29-1 to TRBJ2-7; TRBD1 matches at 11 bases. Trimming took 7 bases from V and 7 from J; bases not matched to a gene: 9. The CDR3 runs to 13 residues. Germline loops: CDR1 SQVTM, CDR2 ANQGSEA. The CDR3 loop is CSGGTGTGGEQYF. The CDR3 DNA reads as TGCAGCGGGGGTACCGGGACAGGGGGAGAGCAGTACTTC.

The chain employs TRBV29-1 and TRBJ1-5, with 7 bases fitting TRBD1. There are 13 residues in the CDR3. Germline CDR1 SQVTM, CDR2 ANQGSEA. Trimming at V came to 6 bases and at J to 4 bases, leaving 6 bases not matched to a gene. The CDR3 region is CSVEGQPNQPQHF. The CDR3 DNA sequence: TGCAGCGTGGAGGGACAGCCTAATCAGCCCCAGCATTTT.

Worth noting for this clonotype: This may stem from a read error, because a much larger clone lies one nucleotide away. The chain recombines TRBV18 with TRBJ1-5; D is ambiguous. The CDR3 covers 16 residues. The V gene's germline CDR1 is KGHSH and CDR2 LQKENI. CDR3 in DNA: TGTGCCAGCTCACCGAGGAGGGTGGTCAGCAATCAGCCCCATCATTTT. It specifies CASSPRRVVSNQPHHF.

This clonotype was counted ten times or more. V is TRBV5-8 and J is TRBJ2-3; TRBD1 or TRBD2 may be the D gene (5 bases each). The germline CDR1 and CDR2 sequences are SGHTS and YDEGEE. The ends were cut back, 4 bases at V and 5 bases at J, with 14 bases in the middle. The CDR3 length is 14 residues. CDR3 coding DNA: TGTGCCAGCAGCCCTGCATGGGGGAGAGATACGCAGTATTTT. Translating it yields CASSPAWGRDTQYF.

This clonotype was detected ten times or more. The rearrangement links TRBV7-6 to TRBJ2-3, with D maybe TRBD1 (7 bases). Germline CDR1 SGHVS, CDR2 FNYEAQ. V lost 3 bases to trimming and J lost 5 bases, with 12 bases between them. This CDR3 contains 14 residues. The CDR3 DNA follows: TGTGCCAGCAGCTTGGTTCAGGGGGGAGATACGCAGTATTTT. Amino acid sequence: CASSLVQGGDTQYF.

This clonotype has just a few counts. The rearrangement joins TRBV10-3 to TRBJ2-1, with D perhaps assigned TRBD1 or TRBD2 (5 bases each). The CDR3 length is 13 residues. Trimming took off 3 bases at V and 4 bases at J, with 7 bases between the two ends. Germline V gene sequence: CDR1 ENHRY, CDR2 SYGVKD. CDR3 amino acids: CAISDWGYNEQFF. As DNA, the CDR3 is TGTGCCATCAGTGATTGGGGGTACAATGAGCAGTTCTTC.

This clonotype was observed at least ten times. V gene TRBV9 combines with J gene TRBJ1-1; D gene unclear. The CDR3 consists of 15 residues. Germline V gives CDR1 SGDLS, CDR2 YYNGEE. The V gene lost 2 bases and the J gene lost 5 bases, with 16 bases spanning the gap. Here the CDR3 DNA reads TGTGCCAGCAGCGTCTCGGGGAGGGTGGGTACTGAAGCTTTCTTT. Its protein product is CASSVSGRVGTEAFF.

This clonotype occurred many times. V gene TRBV7-8 combines with J gene TRBJ2-5, with D perhaps matching TRBD1 (6 bases). The CDR3 covers 19 residues. Trimming removed 3 bases from V and 2 bases from J, with 25 bases in between. CDR1 and CDR2 from the germline V gene are SGHVS and FQNEAQ. For the CDR3, the DNA is TGTGCCAGCAGCTTGGTGCGCCTCATAGCAGGGGTTGAACAAGAGACCCAGTACTTC. It specifies CASSLVRLIAGVEQETQYF.

This chain connects TRBV19 to TRBJ2-3; D gene uncertain. Germline V gives CDR1 LNHDA, CDR2 SQIVND (reference sequence). The CDR3 is made up of 14 amino acids. The V end was cut by 4 bases, the J end by 2 bases, with 10 bases between. The CDR3 region has the DNA TGTGCCAGTAGTAACCCCGGCCACACAGATACGCAGTATTTT. Encoded protein: CASSNPGHTDTQYF.

This clonotype was seen only a few times. The rearrangement joins TRBV27 to TRBJ2-2, with TRBD2 as a possible D gene (5 bases). Looked up from germline, CDR1 is MNHEY and CDR2 is SMNVEV (reference sequence). This CDR3 has 13 residues. The V and J ends lost 5 bases and 7 bases respectively, with 11 bases between them. The CDR3 nucleotides are TGTGCCAGCAGTGGTGGGAGCGGCGGGGAGCTGTTTTTT. Encoded protein: CASSGGSGGELFF.

The chain links TRBV3-1 to TRBJ2-3, with D perhaps matching TRBD2 (6 bases). Germline loops: CDR1 LGHDT, CDR2 YNNKEL (reference sequence). V gave up 1 base and J gave up 2 bases, with 13 bases separating them. CDR3 length: 16 residues. CDR3 amino acids: CASSQVSGVPTDTQYF. The CDR3, as DNA: TGTGCCAGCAGCCAAGTTTCGGGGGTCCCCACAGATACGCAGTATTTT.

This chain's CDR3 is CASSKQQGGGTEAFF. CDR3 sequence (DNA): TGTGCCAGTAGTAAGCAACAGGGCGGAGGGACTGAAGCTTTCTTT. The chain carries TRBV19 and TRBJ1-1; TRBD1 is a possible D gene (6 bases). Germline assignment: CDR1 LNHDA and CDR2 SQIVND (reference sequence). This CDR3 spans 15 amino acids. V shed 4 bases and J shed 5 bases, with 17 bases lying between them.

This clonotype has ten or more counts. The rearrangement joins TRBV18 to TRBJ2-5; possible D gene TRBD1, 5 bases. The CDR3 has 14 amino acids. V lost 3 bases and J lost 1, with 9 bases in between. Germline assignment: CDR1 KGHSH and CDR2 LQKENI. The CDR3 coding sequence is TGTGCCAGCTCACCCATGCAGGGCCAAGAGACCCAGTACTTC. Its protein is CASSPMQGQETQYF.

The sample holds a few counts of this clonotype. The gene calls are TRBV24-1 and TRBJ1-5, with 10 bases aligning to TRBD1. Trimming at V came to 4 bases and at J to 0 bases, leaving 8 bases not matched to a gene. This CDR3 is 18 amino acids long. Germline CDR1 KGHDR, CDR2 SFDVKD. CDR3 sequence reads: CATSETGTGALSNQPQHF. CDR3 coding DNA: TGTGCCACCAGTGAAACCGGGACAGGGGCCCTTAGCAATCAGCCCCAGCATTTT.